Here is one T cell receptor beta chain with its context. Germline loops: CDR1 SGHAT, CDR2 FQNNGV. This CDR3 region has 16 residues. Deletions cut 5 bases from V and 0 bases from J, with 16 bases between. The data were obtained in a study of blood T cell repertoires in COVID-19. Clones were read by immunoSEQ multiplex PCR, and TCRdb kept only the in-frame ones, dropping some. The table shows roughly 130,000 clones, with roughly 90% occurring only once. The receptor's source is a woman aged 45-59 years who had recovered from COVID-19. Sequencing was done on a sample of PBMCs or T cells enriched from blood (not recorded which). The chain combines TRBV11-2 with TRBJ1-1; D perhaps matches TRBD1 (5 bases). Here the CDR3 reads CASSIPTVNMNTEAFF. The CDR3 DNA is TGTGCCAGCAGCATCCCGACAGTAAACATGAACACTGAAGCTTTCTTT.